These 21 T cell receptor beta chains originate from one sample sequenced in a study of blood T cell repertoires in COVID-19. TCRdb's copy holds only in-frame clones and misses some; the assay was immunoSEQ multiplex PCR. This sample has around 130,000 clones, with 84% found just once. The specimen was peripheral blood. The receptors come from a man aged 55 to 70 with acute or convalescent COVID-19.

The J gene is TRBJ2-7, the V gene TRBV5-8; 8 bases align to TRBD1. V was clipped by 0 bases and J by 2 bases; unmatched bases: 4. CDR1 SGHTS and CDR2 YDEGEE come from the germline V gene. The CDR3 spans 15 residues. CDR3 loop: CASSLGQGHTYEQYF. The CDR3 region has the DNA TGTGCCAGCAGCTTGGGACAGGGGCATACCTACGAGCAGTACTTC.

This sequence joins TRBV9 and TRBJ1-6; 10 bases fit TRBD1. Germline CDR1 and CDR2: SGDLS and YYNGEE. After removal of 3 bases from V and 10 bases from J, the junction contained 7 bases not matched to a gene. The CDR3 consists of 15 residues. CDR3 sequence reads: CASSEEGQGRSPLHF. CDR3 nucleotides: TGTGCCAGCAGCGAGGAGGGACAGGGGAGATCACCCCTCCACTTT. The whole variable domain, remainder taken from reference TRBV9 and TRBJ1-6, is DSGVTQTPKHLITATGQRVTLRCSPRSGDLSVYWYQQSLDQGLQFLIQYYNGEERAKGNILERFSAQQFPDLHSELNLSSLELGDSALYFCASSEEGQGRSPLHFGNGTRLTVT.

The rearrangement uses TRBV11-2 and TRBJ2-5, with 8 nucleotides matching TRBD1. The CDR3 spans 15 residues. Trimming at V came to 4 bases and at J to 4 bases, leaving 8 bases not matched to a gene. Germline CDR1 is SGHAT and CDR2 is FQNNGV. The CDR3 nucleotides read TGTGCCAGCAGCTCCTGGACAGGGCCTGTAGAGACCCAGTACTTC. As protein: CASSSWTGPVETQYF. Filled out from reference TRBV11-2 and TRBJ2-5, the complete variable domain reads EAGVAQSPRYKIIEKRQSVAFWCNPISGHATLYWYQQILGQGPKLLIQFQNNGVVDDSQLPKDRFSAERLKGVDSTLKIQPAKLEDSAVYLCASSSWTGPVETQYFGPGTRLLVL.

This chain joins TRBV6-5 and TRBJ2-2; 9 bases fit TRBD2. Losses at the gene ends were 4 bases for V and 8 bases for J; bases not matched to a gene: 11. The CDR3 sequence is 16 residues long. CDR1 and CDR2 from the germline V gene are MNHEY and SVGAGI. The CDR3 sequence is CASSSSRLAETGELFF. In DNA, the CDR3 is TGTGCCAGCAGTTCCTCGCGACTAGCGGAAACAGGGGAGCTGTTTTTT.

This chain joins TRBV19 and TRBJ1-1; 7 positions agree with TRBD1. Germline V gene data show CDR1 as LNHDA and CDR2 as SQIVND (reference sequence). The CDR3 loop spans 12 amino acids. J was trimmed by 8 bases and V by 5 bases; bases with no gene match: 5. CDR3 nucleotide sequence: TGTGCCAGTAGTCTTAGACAGGGCGAAGCTTTCTTT. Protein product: CASSLRQGEAFF.

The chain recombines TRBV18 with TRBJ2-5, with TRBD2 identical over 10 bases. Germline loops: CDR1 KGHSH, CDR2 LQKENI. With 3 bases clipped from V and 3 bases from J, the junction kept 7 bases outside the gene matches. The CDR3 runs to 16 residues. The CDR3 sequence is CASSPTAGGAEETQYF. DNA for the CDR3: TGTGCCAGCTCACCGACAGCGGGGGGGGCGGAAGAGACCCAGTACTTC.

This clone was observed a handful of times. CDR3 nucleotide sequence: TGTGCCTGGGGGGGACAGGGTAATCAGCCCCAGCATTTT. Amino acid sequence: CAWGGQGNQPQHF. V and J are TRBV30 and TRBJ1-5; 9 bases fit TRBD1. The germline gives CDR1 GTSNPN, CDR2 SVGIG (reference sequence). V shed 5 bases, J shed 4 bases, and the junction held 3 bases outside the gene matches. The CDR3 has 13 amino acids.

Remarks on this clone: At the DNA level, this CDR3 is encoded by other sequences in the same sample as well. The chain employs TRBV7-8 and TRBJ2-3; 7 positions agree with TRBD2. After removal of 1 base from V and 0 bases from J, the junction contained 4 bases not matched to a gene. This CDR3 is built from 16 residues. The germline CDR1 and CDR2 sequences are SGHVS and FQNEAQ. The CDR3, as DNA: TGTGCCAGCAGCTTAGTAAGCGGGGCTAGCACAGATACGCAGTATTTT. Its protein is CASSLVSGASTDTQYF.

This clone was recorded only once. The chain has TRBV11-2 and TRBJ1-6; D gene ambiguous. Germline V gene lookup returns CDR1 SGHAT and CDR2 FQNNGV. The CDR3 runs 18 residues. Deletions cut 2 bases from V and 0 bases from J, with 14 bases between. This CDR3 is CASSLFAGSTSYNSPLHF. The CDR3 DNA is TGTGCCAGCAGCTTATTCGCGGGGAGCACCTCCTATAATTCACCCCTCCACTTT.

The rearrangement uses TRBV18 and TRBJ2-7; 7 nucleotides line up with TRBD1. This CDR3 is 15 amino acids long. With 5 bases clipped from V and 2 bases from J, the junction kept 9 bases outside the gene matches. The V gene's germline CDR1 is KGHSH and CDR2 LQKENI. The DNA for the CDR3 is TGTGCCAGCTCAAGTTCTCAGGGGGACCCCTACGAGCAGTACTTC. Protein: CASSSSQGDPYEQYF.

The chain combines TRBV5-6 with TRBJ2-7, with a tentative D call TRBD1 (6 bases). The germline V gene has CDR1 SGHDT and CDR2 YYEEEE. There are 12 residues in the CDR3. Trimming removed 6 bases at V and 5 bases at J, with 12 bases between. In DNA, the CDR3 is TGTGCCAGCACCTCACAGGGAAACGAGCAGTACTTC. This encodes CASTSQGNEQYF.

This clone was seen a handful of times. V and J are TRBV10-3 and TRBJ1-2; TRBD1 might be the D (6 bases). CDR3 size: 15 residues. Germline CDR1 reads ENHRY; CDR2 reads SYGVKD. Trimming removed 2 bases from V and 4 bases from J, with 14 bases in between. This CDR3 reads CAISEAGRGFYGYTF. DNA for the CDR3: TGTGCCATCAGTGAGGCGGGCAGGGGCTTCTATGGCTACACCTTC.

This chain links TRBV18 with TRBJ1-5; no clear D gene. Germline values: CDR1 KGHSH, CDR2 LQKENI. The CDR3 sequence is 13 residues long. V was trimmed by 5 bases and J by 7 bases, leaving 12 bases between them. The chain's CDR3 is CASSGEGGQPQHF. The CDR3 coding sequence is TGTGCCAGCTCAGGGGAGGGAGGCCAGCCCCAGCATTTT.

This CDR3 is CASSESTGGTGGSRETQYF. In DNA form, the CDR3 reads TGCGCCAGCAGTGAGTCGACGGGAGGGACAGGGGGCTCGCGGGAGACCCAGTACTTC. The rearrangement joins TRBV10-2 to TRBJ2-5; 12 bases align to TRBD1. Germline CDR1 WSHSY, CDR2 SAAADI. CDR3 size: 19 residues. V lost 0 bases to trimming and J lost 5 bases; unmatched junction nucleotides: 13.

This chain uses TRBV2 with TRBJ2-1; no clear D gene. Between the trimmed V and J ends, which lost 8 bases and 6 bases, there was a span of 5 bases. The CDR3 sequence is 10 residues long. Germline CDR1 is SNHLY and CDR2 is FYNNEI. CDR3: CASGGNEQFF. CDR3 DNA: TGTGCCAGCGGCGGCAATGAGCAGTTCTTC.

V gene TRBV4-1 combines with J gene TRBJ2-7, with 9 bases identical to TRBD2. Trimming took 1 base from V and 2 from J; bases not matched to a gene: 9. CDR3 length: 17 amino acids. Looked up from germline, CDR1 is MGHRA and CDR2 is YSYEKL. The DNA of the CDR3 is TGCGCCAGCAGCCAAGTTTTGGCCCGGACTAGCGCCTACGAGCAGTACTTC. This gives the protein CASSQVLARTSAYEQYF.

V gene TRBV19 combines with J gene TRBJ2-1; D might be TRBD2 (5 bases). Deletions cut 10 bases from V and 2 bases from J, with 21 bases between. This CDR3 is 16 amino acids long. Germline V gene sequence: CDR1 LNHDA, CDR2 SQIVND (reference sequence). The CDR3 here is CATNPRGLTTYNEQFF. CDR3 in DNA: TGTGCCACCAACCCTAGAGGGCTAACTACCTACAATGAGCAGTTCTTC.

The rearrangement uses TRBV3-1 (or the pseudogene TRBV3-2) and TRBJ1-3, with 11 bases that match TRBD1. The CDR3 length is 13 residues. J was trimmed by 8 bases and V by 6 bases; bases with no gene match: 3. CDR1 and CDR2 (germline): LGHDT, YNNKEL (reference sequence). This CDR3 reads CASRDRGLDTIYF. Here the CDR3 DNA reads TGTGCCAGCAGGGACAGGGGGCTGGACACCATATATTTT.

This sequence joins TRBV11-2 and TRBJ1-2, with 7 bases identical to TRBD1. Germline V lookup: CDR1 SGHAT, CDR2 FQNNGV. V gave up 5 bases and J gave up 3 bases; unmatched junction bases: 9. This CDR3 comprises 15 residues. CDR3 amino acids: CASSPRGGADYGYTF. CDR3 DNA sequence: TGTGCCAGCAGCCCCAGAGGGGGCGCGGACTATGGCTACACCTTC.

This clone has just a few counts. The CDR3 sequence: CASSLGGWRRGGPTGELFF. CDR3 coding DNA: TGTGCCAGCAGCTTAGGTGGTTGGAGGCGGGGGGGCCCCACCGGGGAGCTGTTTTTT. V gene TRBV7-3 combines with J gene TRBJ2-2; TRBD2 agrees at 9 bases. Germline CDR1 and CDR2: SGHTA and FQGTGA. This CDR3 is 19 amino acids long. V was clipped by 2 bases and J by 4 bases; unmatched bases: 14.

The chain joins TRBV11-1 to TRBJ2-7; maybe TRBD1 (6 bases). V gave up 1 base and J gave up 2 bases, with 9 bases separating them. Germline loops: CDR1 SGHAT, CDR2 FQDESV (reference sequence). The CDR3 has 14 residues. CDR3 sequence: CASSLETGTYEQYF. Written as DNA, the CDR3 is TGTGCCAGCAGCTTAGAGACAGGAACCTACGAGCAGTACTTC.